These T cell receptor beta chains were read from a single sample in a study of cytomegalovirus exposure and HLA in healthy donors. Only in-frame clones appear in the TCRdb table, and some are missing; sequencing was by immunoSEQ multiplex PCR. The data show 100,000 to 150,000 clones, 73% seen once. The sequencing sample was made of PBMCs. The origin of the receptors is a man in his sixties in good health and CMV-seropositive. CDR3s include the opening cysteine and the closing phenylalanine or tryptophan. The D gene is left open where the match is weak. Clone size is stated in some rows and not others, as once, few, many or a class when expanded.

TRBV5-1	TRBJ2-7	TRBD2	NA	TGCGCCAGCAGCTTGTACACTAGCGGCACCTACGAGCAGTACTTC	CASSLYTSGTYEQYF
TRBV19	TRBJ2-7	NA	few	TGTGCCAGTAGTCGTGGTAGTGATCTCTACGAGCAGTACTTC	CASSRGSDLYEQYF
TRBV19	TRBJ2-3	NA	few	TGTGCCAGTAGTACAGGGGTGAGCGGCACAGATACGCAGTATTTT	CASSTGVSGTDTQYF
TRBV2	TRBJ2-7	TRBD2	NA	TGTGCCAGCACCGGGACTAGAATTCCTTACGAGCAGTACTTC	CASTGTRIPYEQYF
TRBV5-6	TRBJ2-1	NA	NA	TGTGCCAGCAGCTTATATGGGGCGCGAATCGAGCAGTTCTTC	CASSLYGARIEQFF
TRBV29-1	TRBJ2-3	TRBD2	NA	TGCAGCGTAATACTAGCGGGGGGTCCCACAGATACGCAGTATTTT	CSVILAGGPTDTQYF
TRBV7-8	TRBJ2-1	NA	NA	TGTGCCAGCAGCCAAGGCGACGGGGCCTACAATGAGCAGTTCTTC	CASSQGDGAYNEQFF
TRBV28	TRBJ2-1	TRBD2	NA	TGTGCCAGCAGTTCTGTAGCGGGGGGGCCCTCGTTGAACAATGAGCAGTTCTTC	CASSSVAGGPSLNNEQFF
TRBV2	TRBJ1-5	NA	NA	TGTGCCAGCAACAGGGAAAATAATCAGCCCCAGCATTTT	CASNRENNQPQHF
TRBV5-1	TRBJ1-1	NA	NA	TGCGCCAGCAGCTTCCAGGGTTATGGCACTGAAGCTTTCTTT	CASSFQGYGTEAFF
TRBV13	TRBJ2-7	TRBD2	NA	TGTGCCAGCAGCGTCTTAGCGGGGGGGCCATACGAGCAGTACTTC	CASSVLAGGPYEQYF
TRBV19	TRBJ2-2	TRBD1	NA	TGTGCCAGTAGTATTGGGCAGGGGGCGGCCGGGGAGCTGTTTTTT	CASSIGQGAAGELFF
TRBV7-3	TRBJ2-2	NA	once	TGTGCCAGCAGCCTGAGAACCGGGGAGCTGTTTTTT	CASSLRTGELFF
TRBV6-1	TRBJ1-2	TRBD1	NA	TGTGCCAGCAGAGAGGGACAGGGGGGCTATGGCTACACCTTC	CASREGQGGYGYTF
TRBV5-6	TRBJ2-7	TRBD1	NA	TGTGCCAGCAGCCCCAGGGGGCGAGGTCGGTACGAGCAGTACTTC	CASSPRGRGRYEQYF
TRBV6-5	TRBJ1-2	NA	NA	TGTGCCAGCAGCCGCCCAGACAGAAACTATGGCTACACCTTC	CASSRPDRNYGYTF
TRBV6-5	TRBJ2-7	TRBD1	NA	TGTGCCAGCAGTTATGCATCCGACAGGGGGCATCGACAGTACTTC	CASSYASDRGHRQYF
TRBV6-4	TRBJ2-7	TRBD2	NA	TGTGCCAGCAGTGACTGGGGTTACGGTAGCGGGGGGGCTGTATGGGAGCAGTACTTC	CASSDWGYGSGGAVWEQYF
TRBV18	TRBJ2-2	TRBD2	NA	TGTGCCAGCTCACCGCGGGGGGTCGACGTTATCACCGGGGAGCTGTTTTTT	CASSPRGVDVITGELFF
TRBV9	TRBJ1-2	TRBD1	NA	TGTGCCAGCAGCGTGACAGGGCTGAGGAGCTATGGCTACACCTTC	CASSVTGLRSYGYTF
TRBV27	TRBJ2-3	TRBD2	NA	TGTGCCAGCAGTTCCTCCCCCTCCGGGACTACCACCACAGATACGCAGTATTTT	CASSSSPSGTTTTDTQYF
TRBV15	TRBJ2-7	NA	once	TGTGCCACCAGCAGGGATAAAGGGAGGGAGCAGTACTTC	CATSRDKGREQYF
TRBV10-3	TRBJ1-6	NA	once	TGTGCCAGCCACAGGGTAGATAATTCACCCCTCCACTTT	CASHRVDNSPLHF
TRBV19	TRBJ1-1	NA	NA	TGTGCCAGTAACTCGGGGGGCGTGAACACTGAAGCTTTCTTT	CASNSGGVNTEAFF
TRBV18	TRBJ2-3	NA	NA	TGTGCCAGCTCATCCCTTCCGTGGGCAACTAGCACAGATACGCAGTATTTT	CASSSLPWATSTDTQYF
TRBV7-9	TRBJ2-7	TRBD2	NA	TGTGCCAGCAGCACGGGACTAGCCTCCCCTCGGGAGCAGTACTTC	CASSTGLASPREQYF
TRBV27	TRBJ1-1	NA	NA	TGTGCCAGCACCCCGAACGGAGTCCGGGTTGAAACTGAAGCTTTCTTT	CASTPNGVRVETEAFF